These 32 T cell receptor beta chains originate from one sample sequenced in a study of blood T cell repertoires in COVID-19. Data came from immunoSEQ multiplex PCR; TCRdb stores just in-frame clones and leaves some out. Of about 310,000 clones listed, roughly 87% are singletons. The sequenced material came from peripheral blood. Receptors originate from a man younger than 30 with active or convalescent COVID-19.

This sequence joins TRBV7-8 and TRBJ2-5; 10 nucleotides line up with TRBD2. Germline trimming cut 7 bases from V and 8 bases from J; bases unmatched to any gene: 16. Germline lookup yields CDR1 SGHVS and CDR2 FQNEAQ. The CDR3 is 16 amino acids. The CDR3, as DNA: TGTGCCAGCACCACCGTGGTAGCGGGGGGCCCCGCCACCCAGTACTTC. Amino acid sequence: CASTTVVAGGPATQYF.

This clone was seen a few times. V usage is TRBV6-4 and J usage is TRBJ2-1; the match to TRBD2 covers 10 bases. This CDR3 is 15 amino acids long. The J segment lost 3 bases and the V segment lost 5 bases, leaving 4 bases of the junction unmatched. Germline V gene data show CDR1 as MRHNA and CDR2 as SNTAGT. CDR3 protein: CASSPGTSDYNEQFF. The CDR3 nucleotides read TGTGCCAGCAGTCCCGGGACTAGCGACTACAATGAGCAGTTCTTC.

V gene TRBV11-2 combines with J gene TRBJ2-1; D is possibly TRBD2 (5 bases). Trimming stripped 0 bases from V and 8 bases from J, with 11 bases between. The CDR3 extends over 14 amino acids. Germline values: CDR1 SGHAT, CDR2 FQNNGV. CDR3 nucleotide sequence: TGTGCCAGCAGCTTAGATCGGCTAGCCGATGAGCAGTTCTTC. Amino acids: CASSLDRLADEQFF.

The rearrangement joins TRBV27 to TRBJ1-2, with a possible D match to TRBD1 (5 bases). Looked up from germline, CDR1 is MNHEY and CDR2 is SMNVEV (reference sequence). The V end lost 9 bases, the J end lost 1 base, and 15 bases lay between the germline ends. The CDR3 runs 14 residues. CDR3 amino acids: CASRTGGVNYGYTF. CDR3 bases: TGTGCCAGTCGTACCGGGGGAGTTAACTATGGCTACACCTTC.

V usage is TRBV29-1 and J usage is TRBJ2-6; 9 nucleotides align to TRBD1. Germline lookup yields CDR1 SQVTM and CDR2 ANQGSEA. The CDR3 extends over 14 amino acids. The V segment lost 7 bases and the J segment 4 bases; nucleotides outside the gene matches: 5. The CDR3 reads CSARTGDGANVLTF. As DNA, the CDR3 is TGCAGCGCCAGGACAGGGGACGGGGCCAACGTCCTGACTTTC.

The chain joins TRBV28 to TRBJ1-1, with 7 positions matching TRBD1. The CDR3 has 19 residues. Germline CDR1 reads MDHEN; CDR2 reads SYDVKM. Losses at the gene ends were 6 bases for V and 0 bases for J; bases not matched to a gene: 19. CDR3 coding DNA: TGTGCCAGCAGCTCTACACCAAGACCACAGGGGAGACTGAACACTGAAGCTTTCTTT. Amino acid sequence: CASSSTPRPQGRLNTEAFF.

This chain links TRBV7-6 with TRBJ1-1; no firm D call. The CDR3 loop spans 13 amino acids. Trimming took off 4 bases at V and 1 base at J, with 7 bases between the two ends. Per the germline V gene, CDR1 is SGHVS and CDR2 is FNYEAQ. CDR3 bases: TGTGCCAGCAGCTCCACAAAGAACACTGAAGCTTTCTTT. It codes for CASSSTKNTEAFF. The entire variable domain, with the rest obtained from reference TRBV7-6 and TRBJ1-1, is as follows: GAGVSQSPRYKVTKRGQDVALRCDPISGHVSLYWYRQALGQGPEFLTYFNYEAQQDKSGLPNDRFSAERPEGSISTLTIQRTEQRDSAMYRCASSSTKNTEAFFGQGTRLTVV.

The J gene is TRBJ1-5, the V gene TRBV6-6; no clear D. Trimming pared 7 bases from V and 3 bases from J, leaving 13 bases between. CDR1 and CDR2 (germline): MNHNY, SVGAGI (reference sequence). The CDR3 sequence is 14 residues long. In nucleotides, the CDR3 is TGTGCCAGCAATGAGGGTCGGATCAATCAGCCCCAGCATTTT. It is translated as CASNEGRINQPQHF.

The chain combines TRBV5-1 with TRBJ1-6; 8 bases fit TRBD1. The V segment lost 2 bases and the J segment 6 bases; nucleotides outside the gene matches: 4. Germline CDR1 SGHRS, CDR2 YFSETQ. The CDR3 is made up of 15 amino acids. For the CDR3, the DNA is TGCGCCAGCAGCTTACAGGGGGTTAGTAATTCACCCCTCCACTTT. The encoded protein is CASSLQGVSNSPLHF.

This clone was seen a handful of times. The J gene is TRBJ1-2, the V gene TRBV18; 9 bases are shared with TRBD1. CDR1 is KGHSH and CDR2 is LQKENI in the germline V gene. The CDR3 is 15 amino acids. V trimming: 6 bases; J trimming: 8 bases; junction bases outside the gene matches: 13. As DNA, the CDR3 is TGTGCCAGCTCCCACGGACAGGGGAGTTTGGGAGGCTACACCTTC. Translating gives CASSHGQGSLGGYTF.

The V and J genes are TRBV10-3 and TRBJ2-5; D is possibly TRBD1 (6 bases). Per the germline V gene, CDR1 is ENHRY and CDR2 is SYGVKD. V lost 2 bases, J lost 4 bases, and 8 bases lay in between. This CDR3 contains 13 residues. DNA of the CDR3: TGTGCCATCAGTGAGGGCAGGGGAGAGACCCAGTACTTC. This encodes CAISEGRGETQYF.

This chain connects TRBV7-8 to TRBJ2-7, with D perhaps matching TRBD1 (6 bases). Germline V lookup: CDR1 SGHVS, CDR2 FQNEAQ. V was pared by 4 bases and J by 5 bases, with 15 bases between. The CDR3 spans 14 residues. The CDR3: CASSSEDRSNEQYF. The CDR3 nucleotides read TGTGCCAGCAGCTCAGAAGACAGGTCCAACGAGCAGTACTTC.

The chain is built from TRBV29-1 and TRBJ2-1, with TRBD1 matching 7 bases. V gave up 8 bases and J gave up 7 bases; unmatched junction bases: 11. The CDR3 spans 13 residues. The germline CDR1 and CDR2 sequences are SQVTM and ANQGSEA. DNA for the CDR3: TGCAGCACAACCGGGACAGATGGTAATGAGCAGTTCTTC. Protein product: CSTTGTDGNEQFF.

The chain uses TRBV4-1 and TRBJ2-1; the match to TRBD2 covers 10 bases. There are 17 residues in the CDR3. V shed 1 base, J shed 2 bases, and the junction held 5 bases outside the gene matches. The germline CDR1 and CDR2 sequences are MGHRA and YSYEKL. The CDR3 DNA follows: TGCGCCAGCAGCCAAGGGTTAGCGGGGGGCGCCTACAATGAGCAGTTCTTC. It yields the protein CASSQGLAGGAYNEQFF.

The CDR3 region has the DNA TGTGCCAGTAGTGCAGGACAGGGGTCCTACGAGCAGTACTTC. This codes for CASSAGQGSYEQYF. The chain joins TRBV19 to TRBJ2-7; 9 positions agree with TRBD1. Trimming at V came to 5 bases and at J to 1 base, leaving 3 bases not matched to a gene. Germline lookup yields CDR1 LNHDA and CDR2 SQIVND (reference sequence). CDR3 size: 14 residues.

This clone has more than one count but fewer than ten. The chain couples TRBV15 to TRBJ1-5, with 7 positions matching TRBD1. The CDR3 runs 16 residues. CDR1 is LNHNV and CDR2 is YYDKDF in the germline V gene (reference sequence). Trimming cost V 0 bases and J 2 bases; bases outside gene matches: 4. In nucleotides, the CDR3 is TGTGCCACCAGCAGAGATTTTACAGGGGGCAATCAGCCCCAGCATTTT. Protein: CATSRDFTGGNQPQHF.

This sequence joins TRBV6-1 and TRBJ2-2, with TRBD2 identical over 7 bases. CDR1 is MNHNS and CDR2 is SASEGT in the germline V gene. This CDR3 has 15 residues. V shed 3 bases and J 2 bases; nucleotides not matched to a gene: 3. The CDR3 spells CASSDAGVNTGELFF. The CDR3 bases are TGTGCCAGCAGTGATGCGGGGGTAAACACCGGGGAGCTGTTTTTT.

This chain uses TRBV6-2 or TRBV6-3 with TRBJ2-6; the match to TRBD2 covers 9 bases. Germline CDR1 is MNHEY and CDR2 is SVGEGT. Unmatched junction bases numbered 13, after V lost 2 bases and J lost 2 bases. This CDR3 region has 20 residues. The CDR3 loop reads CASSYRRLAGAPTGANVLTF. CDR3 DNA sequence: TGTGCCAGCAGTTACCGGAGGTTAGCGGGGGCCCCAACTGGGGCCAACGTCCTGACTTTC.

The V call is TRBV15, the J call TRBJ1-2; D gene ambiguous. V was pared by 0 bases and J by 4 bases, with 15 bases between. This CDR3 comprises 16 residues. Looked up from germline, CDR1 is LNHNV and CDR2 is YYDKDF (reference sequence). The CDR3 DNA reads as TGTGCCACCAGCAGAGATCTAATTGAACAGTCCTATGGCTACACCTTC. Translating gives CATSRDLIEQSYGYTF.

This sequence joins TRBV18 and TRBJ1-1; perhaps TRBD1 as D (6 bases). Germline V gives CDR1 KGHSH, CDR2 LQKENI. This CDR3 has 13 amino acids. V lost 2 bases and J 11 bases, leaving 15 bases between the germline ends. CDR3 region: CASSPGAQGEAFF. Here the CDR3 DNA reads TGTGCCAGCTCACCAGGCGCACAGGGTGAGGCTTTCTTT.

The chain couples TRBV27 to TRBJ2-2; D is ambiguous. Trimming stripped 3 bases from V and 5 bases from J, with 10 bases between. CDR1 MNHEY and CDR2 SMNVEV come from the germline V gene (reference sequence). CDR3 length equals 14 residues. The CDR3 loop reads CASSFGLSTGELFF. The CDR3 DNA reads as TGTGCCAGCAGTTTTGGCCTCAGTACCGGGGAGCTGTTTTTT.

The chain is built from TRBV7-6 and TRBJ2-3; 7 bases are a match to TRBD1. The CDR3 runs 15 residues. The germline CDR1 and CDR2 sequences are SGHVS and FNYEAQ. With V trimmed by 6 bases and J by 2 bases, 8 bases remained unmatched. CDR3 amino acids: CASRPVRGLTDTQYF. DNA of the CDR3: TGTGCCAGCAGACCAGTTAGGGGGCTCACAGATACGCAGTATTTT.

The V call is TRBV12-3 or TRBV12-4, the J call TRBJ2-7; D gene unclear. V lost 3 bases and J 0 bases, leaving 6 bases between the germline ends. The length of the CDR3 is 13 residues. CDR3 DNA: TGTGCCAGCAGTTTTGGCAGCTCCTACGAGCAGTACTTC. Translated: CASSFGSSYEQYF.

The J gene is TRBJ2-1, the V gene TRBV19; no clear D gene. The CDR3 length is 13 residues. Germline V gene data show CDR1 as LNHDA and CDR2 as SQIVND (reference sequence). With 4 bases removed from V and 3 bases from J, the gap between germline ends came to 7 bases. The CDR3 coding sequence is TGTGCCAGTAGTACTAGACGCTACAATGAGCAGTTCTTC. Translation: CASSTRRYNEQFF.

This clone is a singleton in its sample. V usage is TRBV27 and J usage is TRBJ1-1; D remains unclear. Germline V lookup: CDR1 MNHEY, CDR2 SMNVEV (reference sequence). The CDR3 runs to 13 residues. V lost 3 bases to trimming and J lost 7 bases, with 12 bases between them. The DNA for the CDR3 is TGTGCCAGCAGTTTTGTCAGTGGACTTGAAGCTTTCTTT. Translation: CASSFVSGLEAFF.

The chain carries TRBV15 and TRBJ1-5; a possible D gene is TRBD1 (6 bases). Germline V gene lookup returns CDR1 LNHNV and CDR2 YYDKDF (reference sequence). This CDR3 comprises 14 residues. V was pared by 4 bases and J by 6 bases, with 13 bases between. The CDR3, as DNA: TGTGCCACCAGCACTTTACAGGGAAGTCAGCCCCAGCATTTT. It specifies CATSTLQGSQPQHF.

This rearrangement joins TRBV25-1 to TRBJ2-1; tentatively, D is TRBD2 (6 bases). Germline CDR1 MGHDK, CDR2 SYGVNS. With 5 bases removed from V and 6 bases from J, the gap between germline ends came to 17 bases. The CDR3 consists of 15 residues. The CDR3 DNA is TGTGCCAGCAGTCCCCGAACGGGAGCCGGCAATGAGCAGTTCTTC. Residues: CASSPRTGAGNEQFF.

The gene calls are TRBV9 and TRBJ2-2; 8 bases agree with TRBD2. Per the germline V gene, CDR1 is SGDLS and CDR2 is YYNGEE. CDR3 length: 16 residues. Unmatched junction bases numbered 4, after V lost 0 bases and J lost 3 bases. This chain's CDR3 is CASSVAWRGDTGELFF. The DNA of the CDR3 is TGTGCCAGCAGCGTAGCTTGGCGGGGGGACACCGGGGAGCTGTTTTTT.

The chain couples TRBV5-6 to TRBJ2-7, with D maybe TRBD2 (6 bases). This CDR3 spans 14 amino acids. CDR1 SGHDT and CDR2 YYEEEE come from the germline V gene. V lost 0 bases, J lost 7 bases, and 14 bases lay in between. In nucleotides, the CDR3 is TGTGCCAGCAGCTTGGGTAGCGGCTCCTTGGAGCAGTACTTC. Its protein is CASSLGSGSLEQYF.

This chain uses TRBV19 with TRBJ1-2; 8 nucleotides match TRBD1. V gave up 9 bases and J gave up 9 bases; unmatched junction bases: 6. The length of the CDR3 is 11 residues. Germline loops: CDR1 LNHDA, CDR2 SQIVND (reference sequence). The CDR3 reads CASNRDRSYTF. DNA of the CDR3: TGTGCCAGCAACCGGGACAGGAGCTACACCTTC.

This sequence joins TRBV11-2 and TRBJ2-3, with 14 nucleotides matching TRBD2. CDR3 size: 16 residues. V dropped 5 bases and J dropped 10; count of bases not matched to a gene: 11. In germline, CDR1 is SGHAT, CDR2 FQNNGV. CDR3 region: CASSVQGLAGGTSQYF. Written as DNA, the CDR3 is TGTGCCAGCAGCGTACAAGGACTAGCGGGAGGTACCTCGCAGTATTTT.

V gene TRBV28 combines with J gene TRBJ2-1, with 7 bases identical to TRBD2. Germline V CDR1 and CDR2: MDHEN, SYDVKM. The CDR3 has 18 amino acids. The V segment lost 5 bases and the J segment 4 bases; nucleotides outside the gene matches: 17. The CDR3 protein is CASSPVSASGFLYNEQFF. CDR3 nucleotides: TGTGCCAGCAGTCCGGTCTCGGCTAGCGGTTTCCTTTACAATGAGCAGTTCTTC.